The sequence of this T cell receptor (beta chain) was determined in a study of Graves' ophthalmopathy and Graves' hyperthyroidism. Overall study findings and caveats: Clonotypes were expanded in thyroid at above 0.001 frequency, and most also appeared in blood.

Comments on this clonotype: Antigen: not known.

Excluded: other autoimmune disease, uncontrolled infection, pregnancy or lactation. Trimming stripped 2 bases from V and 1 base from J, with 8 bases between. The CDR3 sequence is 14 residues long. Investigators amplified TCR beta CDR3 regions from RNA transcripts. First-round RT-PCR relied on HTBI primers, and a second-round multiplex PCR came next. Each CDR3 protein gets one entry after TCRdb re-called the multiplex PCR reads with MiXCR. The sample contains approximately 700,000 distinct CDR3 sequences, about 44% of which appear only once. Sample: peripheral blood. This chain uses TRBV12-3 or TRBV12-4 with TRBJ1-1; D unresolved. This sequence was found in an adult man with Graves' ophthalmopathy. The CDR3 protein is CASSLTTQNTEAFF. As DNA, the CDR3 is TGTGCCAGCAGTTTAACCACTCAGAACACTGAAGCTTTCTTT.